Presented here are 14 T cell receptor beta chains from one specimen sequenced in a study of radiation and T cells in renal cell carcinoma. The table came from immunoSEQ multiplex PCR; TCRdb's copy has only in-frame clones and leaves some out. The sample holds 150,000 to 190,000 clones, about 91% seen once. The time point is: blood 2 weeks post-SBRT. Treatment noted: 15 Gy SBRT to primary tumor, nephrectomy 4 weeks later. This sample comprised blood, obtained from a patient whose treatment included radiotherapy and nephrectomy. These receptors came from a woman aged 45-59 years with renal cell carcinoma.

This CDR3 is CASSLGRVQGVYGYTF. DNA of the CDR3: TGTGCCAGCAGCTTGGGTAGGGTGCAAGGGGTCTATGGCTACACCTTC. This sequence joins TRBV5-6 and TRBJ1-2, with D maybe TRBD1 (5 bases). Trimming pared 0 bases from V and 4 bases from J, leaving 16 bases between. CDR3 length equals 16 residues. Per germline, CDR1 SGHDT and CDR2 YYEEEE.

This rearrangement joins TRBV28 to TRBJ1-6; no reliable D call. This CDR3 is built from 14 residues. CDR1 is MDHEN, CDR2 SYDVKM, per germline. Trimming removed 10 bases at V and 6 bases at J, with 16 bases between. Here the CDR3 DNA reads TGTGCCACTCGACGCCCCCAGTTTAATTCACCCCTCCACTTT. It codes for CATRRPQFNSPLHF. The variable domain in full, completed from reference TRBV28 and TRBJ1-6, reads DVKVTQSSRYLVKRTGEKVFLECVQDMDHENMFWYRQDPGLGLRLIYFSYDVKMKEKGDIPEGYSVSREKKERFSLILESASTNQTSMYLCATRRPQFNSPLHFGNGTRLTVT.

The chain combines TRBV14 with TRBJ1-1, with a tentative D call TRBD1 (5 bases). This CDR3 region has 17 residues. Trimming took 0 bases from V and 0 from J, leaving 14 bases between them. Germline V gene lookup returns CDR1 SGHDN and CDR2 FVKESK. CDR3 nucleotide sequence: TGTGCCAGCAGCCAAGAAGGATTCGGGGGGGTGAACACTGAAGCTTTCTTT. It specifies CASSQEGFGGVNTEAFF. The full variable domain, its missing parts supplied by reference TRBV14 and TRBJ1-1, is EAGVTQFPSHSVIEKGQTVTLRCDPISGHDNLYWYRRVMGKEIKFLLHFVKESKQDESGMPNNRFLAERTGGTYSTLKVQPAELEDSGVYFCASSQEGFGGVNTEAFFGQGTRLTVV.

The rearrangement joins TRBV19 to TRBJ1-3; TRBD1 might be the D (5 bases). Per germline, CDR1 LNHDA and CDR2 SQIVND (reference sequence). Trimming cost V 5 bases and J 3 bases, with 20 bases left between them. CDR3 size: 17 residues. CDR3 amino acids: CASSLPPQGRYGNTIYF. The CDR3 DNA reads TGTGCCAGTAGTCTCCCCCCGCAGGGACGGTATGGAAACACCATATATTTT.

This clone occurred once. J is TRBJ2-5 and V is TRBV7-9; no firm D call. The germline CDR1 and CDR2 sequences are SEHNR and FQNEAQ (reference sequence). The CDR3 has 11 amino acids. V was pared by 1 base and J by 7 bases, with 4 bases between. The CDR3 loop is CASSLERTQYF. CDR3 in DNA: TGTGCCAGCAGCTTAGAGAGGACCCAGTACTTC. Full variable domain (rest looked up from reference TRBV7-9 and TRBJ2-5): DTGVSQNPRHKITKRGQNVTFRCDPISEHNRLYWYRQTLGQGPEFLTYFQNEAQLEKSRLLSDRFSAERPKGSFSTLEIQRTEQGDSAMYLCASSLERTQYFGPGTRLLVL.

This chain connects TRBV5-8 to TRBJ1-6; D unclear. CDR3 length: 15 residues. V lost 1 base and J lost 0, with 5 bases in between. Germline V gives CDR1 SGHTS, CDR2 YDEGEE. The CDR3 sequence: CASSLLGSYNSPLHF. The DNA of the CDR3 is TGTGCCAGCAGCTTGTTGGGCTCCTATAATTCACCCCTCCACTTT.

This chain links TRBV5-4 with TRBJ1-1, with 9 bases identical to TRBD1. Germline V CDR1 and CDR2: SGHNT, YYREEE (reference sequence). After removal of 2 bases from V and 5 bases from J, the junction contained 7 bases not matched to a gene. The CDR3 has 15 amino acids. The CDR3 is CASSLPTGGETEAFF. The CDR3 DNA is TGTGCCAGCAGCTTACCCACAGGGGGCGAGACTGAAGCTTTCTTT.

The CDR3: CASSQDLGGFYGYTF. The CDR3 DNA is TGCGCCAGCAGCCAAGATTTGGGCGGCTTCTATGGCTACACCTTC. This chain links TRBV4-3 with TRBJ1-2; D is unresolved. Trimming took off 0 bases at V and 4 bases at J, with 12 bases between the two ends. The CDR3 has 15 residues. Germline lookup yields CDR1 LGHNA and CDR2 YSLEER.

The rearrangement joins TRBV6-4 to TRBJ2-1; D call uncertain. CDR1 and CDR2 from the germline V gene are MRHNA and SNTAGT. The CDR3 extends over 13 amino acids. The ends were cut back, 2 bases at V and 2 bases at J, with 4 bases in the middle. CDR3 in amino acids: CASSDGPYNEQFF. CDR3 DNA sequence: TGTGCCAGCAGTGACGGGCCCTACAATGAGCAGTTCTTC.

The genes are TRBV10-2 and TRBJ1-2; 11 bases match TRBD1. The CDR3 has 17 residues. The germline V gene encodes CDR1 WSHSY and CDR2 SAAADI. V lost 7 bases, J lost 0 bases, and 10 bases stayed unmatched. CDR3 amino acids: CASTITGTGGPNYGYTF. CDR3 nucleotides: TGCGCCAGCACCATTACCGGGACAGGGGGGCCTAACTATGGCTACACCTTC.

This chain joins TRBV4-1 and TRBJ2-1; the D is unclear. The germline gives CDR1 MGHRA, CDR2 YSYEKL. V lost 7 bases and J lost 5, with 6 bases in between. The CDR3 totals 11 residues. The CDR3 reads CASTLNNEQFF. CDR3 bases: TGCGCCAGCACACTAAACAATGAGCAGTTCTTC.

The rearrangement links TRBV12-5 to TRBJ1-1, with D perhaps matching TRBD1 (6 bases). The CDR3 spans 13 residues. Germline CDR1 LGHNT, CDR2 FRNRAP. Trimming removed 1 base from V and 4 bases from J, with 7 bases in between. CDR3 nucleotide sequence: TGTGCTAGTGGTTTGGGGGGGCCCACTGAAGCTTTCTTT. Protein product: CASGLGGPTEAFF.

This chain joins TRBV2 and TRBJ2-5; D might be TRBD2 (6 bases). CDR1 and CDR2 (germline): SNHLY, FYNNEI. The CDR3 is 14 amino acids. Trimming stripped 7 bases from V and 4 bases from J, with 16 bases between. This CDR3 reads CASKEWGGVETQYF. In nucleotides, the CDR3 is TGTGCCAGCAAGGAGTGGGGCGGGGTAGAGACCCAGTACTTC.

V usage is TRBV7-9 and J usage is TRBJ2-6, with 9 bases identical to TRBD1. Germline CDR1 and CDR2: SEHNR and FQNEAQ (reference sequence). The CDR3 contains 16 residues. Trimming cost V 5 bases and J 3 bases; bases outside gene matches: 5. The CDR3 sequence: CASSDRTGDGANVLTF. CDR3 nucleotides: TGTGCCAGCAGCGACAGGACAGGGGATGGGGCCAACGTCCTGACTTTC. Together with reference TRBV7-9 and TRBJ2-6, the CDR3 gives the full variable domain: DTGVSQNPRHKITKRGQNVTFRCDPISEHNRLYWYRQTLGQGPEFLTYFQNEAQLEKSRLLSDRFSAERPKGSFSTLEIQRTEQGDSAMYLCASSDRTGDGANVLTFGAGSRLTVL.